These T cell receptor beta chains were read from a single sample in a study of blood T cell repertoires in COVID-19. The repertoire was sequenced with immunoSEQ multiplex PCR; TCRdb's copy has only in-frame clones and lacks some. Of 110,000 to 150,000 clones listed, roughly 76% were seen once; the top ten hold about an eighth. Material: peripheral blood. Every receptor here comes from a man older than 75 with acute or convalescent COVID-19. Both conserved end residues are part of each CDR3. D genes are given only for firm matches. Clone size, where shown, is once, few, many, or a class for clones that have expanded.

>TRBD2|TRBJ2-2|.|TRBV4-3
CASGGSGGGETGELFF
TGCGCCAGCGGGGGAAGCGGGGGGGGCGAGACCGGGGAGCTGTTTTTT
>.|TRBJ2-3|.|TRBV19
CASSRSSGPEGDTQYF
TGTGCCAGTAGCAGGTCGAGCGGGCCCGAAGGAGATACGCAGTATTTT
>TRBD1|TRBJ2-7|.|TRBV19
CASSPGRGLGEQYF
TGTGCCAGTAGCCCCGGCAGGGGGCTAGGAGAGCAGTACTTC
>.|TRBJ1-2|.|TRBV4-3
CASSHQTGSNYGYTF
TGCGCCAGCAGCCATCAGACAGGTTCTAACTATGGCTACACCTTC
>TRBD2|TRBJ2-5|few|TRBV18
CASSPTSGGGETQYF
TGTGCCAGCTCACCGACTAGCGGGGGCGGGGAGACCCAGTACTTC
>.|TRBJ2-7|.|TRBV7-9
CASSSWLVGAQTYEQYF
TGTGCCAGCAGCTCCTGGCTCGTGGGCGCGCAAACCTACGAGCAGTACTTC
>.|TRBJ1-1|many|TRBV19
CASHRGTEAFF
TGTGCCAGCCACCGGGGCACTGAAGCTTTCTTT
>.|TRBJ2-7|.|TRBV29-1
CSVEEATGLSSYEQYF
TGCAGCGTTGAGGAGGCAACTGGACTGAGCTCCTACGAGCAGTACTTC
>TRBD1|TRBJ1-6|.|TRBV6-2/TRBV6-3
CASSLRQGLNSPLHF
TGTGCCAGCAGTTTACGACAGGGATTGAATTCACCCCTCCACTTT
>.|TRBJ2-1|.|TRBV5-5
CASSYTGYNEQFF
TGTGCCAGCAGCTACACAGGGTACAATGAGCAGTTCTTC
>TRBD2|TRBJ2-3|few|TRBV15
CATHTLRGGSTDTQYF
TGTGCCACACACACTTTGCGGGGGGGCAGCACAGATACGCAGTATTTT
>.|TRBJ1-2|once|TRBV5-6
CASSLRGARTF
TGTGCCAGCAGCTTGCGGGGGGCCCGCACCTTC
>TRBD1|TRBJ1-4|once|TRBV2
CASREGTGNEKLFF
TGTGCCAGCAGGGAGGGGACAGGCAATGAAAAACTGTTTTTT
>TRBD2|TRBJ2-5|.|TRBV24-1
CATSGLAGGLETQYF
TGTGCCACCAGTGGACTAGCGGGGGGGCTGGAGACCCAGTACTTC
>TRBD1|TRBJ1-1|.|TRBV28
CASSSRDRVDTEAFF
TGTGCCAGCAGTTCCCGGGACAGAGTAGACACTGAAGCTTTCTTT
>.|TRBJ1-3|.|TRBV6-2/TRBV6-3
CASSYDTNSGNTIYF
TGTGCCAGCAGCTATGACACCAACTCTGGAAACACCATATATTTT
>TRBD1|TRBJ1-5|.|TRBV6-4
CASSGQGGQPQHF
TGTGCCAGCAGCGGACAGGGAGGACAGCCCCAGCATTTT
>.|TRBJ1-4|once|TRBV5-1
CASSRTATNEKLFF
TGCGCCAGCAGCCGGACAGCAACTAATGAAAAACTGTTTTTT
>.|TRBJ1-2|.|TRBV4-3
CASSPPGNYGYTF
TGCGCCAGCAGCCCGCCAGGGAACTATGGCTACACCTTC
>.|TRBJ1-1|.|TRBV7-3
CASSPDSMNTEAFF
TGTGCCAGCAGCCCGGACAGTATGAACACTGAAGCTTTCTTT
>.|TRBJ1-1|.|TRBV18
CASSPGRKEAFF
TGTGCCAGCTCACCGGGCAGGAAAGAAGCTTTCTTT